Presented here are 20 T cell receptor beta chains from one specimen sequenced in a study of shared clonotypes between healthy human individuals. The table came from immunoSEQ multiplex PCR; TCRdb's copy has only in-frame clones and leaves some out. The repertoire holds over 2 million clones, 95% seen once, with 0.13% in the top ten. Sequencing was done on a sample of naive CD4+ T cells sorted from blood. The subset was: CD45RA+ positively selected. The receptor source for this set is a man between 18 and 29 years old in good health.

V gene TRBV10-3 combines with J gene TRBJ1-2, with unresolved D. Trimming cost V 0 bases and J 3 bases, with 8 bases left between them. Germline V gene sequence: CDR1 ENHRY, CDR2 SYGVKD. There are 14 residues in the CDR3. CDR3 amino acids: CAISESTAHYGYTF. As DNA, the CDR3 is TGTGCCATCAGTGAGTCCACGGCGCACTATGGCTACACCTTC.

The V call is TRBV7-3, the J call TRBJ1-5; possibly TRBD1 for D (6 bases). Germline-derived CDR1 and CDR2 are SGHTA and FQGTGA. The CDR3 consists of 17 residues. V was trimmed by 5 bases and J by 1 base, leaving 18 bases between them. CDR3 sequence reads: CASSKNPLDRSNQPQHF. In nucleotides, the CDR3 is TGTGCCAGCAGCAAAAATCCCCTCGACAGGAGCAATCAGCCCCAGCATTTT.

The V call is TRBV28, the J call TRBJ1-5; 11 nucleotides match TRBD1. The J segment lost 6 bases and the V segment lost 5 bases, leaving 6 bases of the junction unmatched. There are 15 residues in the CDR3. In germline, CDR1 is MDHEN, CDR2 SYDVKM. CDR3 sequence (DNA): TGTGCCAGCAGTCATGGGGGGACAGGGGGTCAGCCCCAGCATTTT. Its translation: CASSHGGTGGQPQHF.

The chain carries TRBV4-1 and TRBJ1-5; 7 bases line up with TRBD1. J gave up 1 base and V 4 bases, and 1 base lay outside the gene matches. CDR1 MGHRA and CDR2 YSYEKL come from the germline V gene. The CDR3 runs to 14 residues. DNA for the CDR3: TGCGCCAGCAGCCTGGACAGGAGCAATCAGCCCCAGCATTTT. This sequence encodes CASSLDRSNQPQHF.

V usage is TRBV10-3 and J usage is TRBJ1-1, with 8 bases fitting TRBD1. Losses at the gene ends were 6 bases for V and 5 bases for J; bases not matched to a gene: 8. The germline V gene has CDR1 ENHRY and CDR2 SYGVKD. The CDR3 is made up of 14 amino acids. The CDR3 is CAISPGQGGTEAFF. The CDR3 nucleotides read TGTGCCATCAGCCCCGGACAGGGAGGGACTGAAGCTTTCTTT.

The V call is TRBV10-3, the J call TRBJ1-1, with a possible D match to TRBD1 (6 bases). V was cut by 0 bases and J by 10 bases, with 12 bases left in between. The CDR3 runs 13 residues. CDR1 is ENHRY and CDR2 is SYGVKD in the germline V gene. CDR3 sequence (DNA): TGTGCCATCAGTGAGTCGGGGGGGCTCGGAGCTTTCTTT. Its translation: CAISESGGLGAFF.

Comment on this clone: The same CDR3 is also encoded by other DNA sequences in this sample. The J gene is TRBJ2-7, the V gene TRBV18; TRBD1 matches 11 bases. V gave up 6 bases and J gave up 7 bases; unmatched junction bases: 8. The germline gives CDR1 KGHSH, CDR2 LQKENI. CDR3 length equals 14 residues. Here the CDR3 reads CASSPGTGGAEQYF. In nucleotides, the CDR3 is TGTGCCAGCTCCCCCGGGACAGGGGGGGCAGAGCAGTACTTC.

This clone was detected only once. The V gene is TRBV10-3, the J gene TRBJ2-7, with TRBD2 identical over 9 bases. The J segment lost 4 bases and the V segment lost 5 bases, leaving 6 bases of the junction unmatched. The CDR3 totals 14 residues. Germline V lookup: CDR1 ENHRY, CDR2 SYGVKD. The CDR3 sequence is CAISSPTSGYEQYF. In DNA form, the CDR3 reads TGTGCCATCAGTTCTCCGACTAGCGGTTACGAGCAGTACTTC.

The CDR3 protein is CASSFHPLSYEQYF. In DNA, the CDR3 is TGTGCCAGCAGCTTTCACCCCCTCTCCTACGAGCAGTACTTC. The rearrangement joins TRBV5-6 to TRBJ2-7; D call uncertain. This CDR3 spans 14 amino acids. Germline values: CDR1 SGHDT, CDR2 YYEEEE. V lost 2 bases and J lost 0, with 9 bases in between.

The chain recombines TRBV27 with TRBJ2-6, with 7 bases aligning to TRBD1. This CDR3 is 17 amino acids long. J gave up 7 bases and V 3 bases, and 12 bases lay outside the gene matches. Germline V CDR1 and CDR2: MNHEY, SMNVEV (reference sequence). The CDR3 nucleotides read TGTGCCAGCAGTTTGATCCACGGACAGGCAACAGCCAACGTCCTGACTTTC. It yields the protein CASSLIHGQATANVLTF. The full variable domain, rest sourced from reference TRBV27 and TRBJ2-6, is EAQVTQNPRYLITVTGKKLTVTCSQNMNHEYMSWYRQDPGLGLRQIYYSMNVEVTDKGDVPEGYKVSRKEKRNFPLILESPSPNQTSLYFCASSLIHGQATANVLTFGAGSRLTVL.

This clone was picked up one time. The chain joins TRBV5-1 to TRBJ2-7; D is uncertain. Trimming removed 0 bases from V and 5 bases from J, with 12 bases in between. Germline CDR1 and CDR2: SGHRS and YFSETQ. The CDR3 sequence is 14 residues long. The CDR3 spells CASSLDSPTHEQYF. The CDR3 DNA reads TGCGCCAGCAGCTTGGATTCGCCCACCCACGAGCAGTACTTC.

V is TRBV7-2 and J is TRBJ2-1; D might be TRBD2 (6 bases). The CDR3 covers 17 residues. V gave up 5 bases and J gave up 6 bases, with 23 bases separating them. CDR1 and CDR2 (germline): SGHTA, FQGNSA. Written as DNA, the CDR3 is TGTGCCAGCAGCCCTCAATGGGGACTCGAGACAGCCAATGAGCAGTTCTTC. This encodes CASSPQWGLETANEQFF.

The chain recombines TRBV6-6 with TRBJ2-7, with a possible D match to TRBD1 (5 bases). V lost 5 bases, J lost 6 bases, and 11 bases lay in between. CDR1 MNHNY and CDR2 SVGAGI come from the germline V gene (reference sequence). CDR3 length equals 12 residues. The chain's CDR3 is CASSRQGSEQYF. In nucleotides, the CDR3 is TGTGCCAGCAGTCGGCAGGGAAGCGAGCAGTACTTC.

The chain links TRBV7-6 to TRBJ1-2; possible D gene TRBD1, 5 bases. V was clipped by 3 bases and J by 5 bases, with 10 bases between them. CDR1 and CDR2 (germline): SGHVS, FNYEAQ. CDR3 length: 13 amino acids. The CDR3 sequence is CASSLGRGYGYTF. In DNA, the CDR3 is TGTGCCAGCAGCTTGGGACGGGGGTATGGCTACACCTTC.

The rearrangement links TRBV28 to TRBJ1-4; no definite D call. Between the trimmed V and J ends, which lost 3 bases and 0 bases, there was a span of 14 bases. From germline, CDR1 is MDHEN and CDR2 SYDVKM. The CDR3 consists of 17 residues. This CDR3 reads CASSFPSNIATNEKLFF. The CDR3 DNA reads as TGTGCCAGCAGTTTCCCCTCCAACATTGCAACTAATGAAAAACTGTTTTTT.

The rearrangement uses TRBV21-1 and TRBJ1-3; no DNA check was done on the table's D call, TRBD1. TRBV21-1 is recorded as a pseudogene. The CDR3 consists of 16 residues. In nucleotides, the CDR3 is TGTGCCAGCAGCAAAGGGCCAGGGTTTTTGGAAAACACCATATATTTT. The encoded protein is CASSKGPGFLENTIYF.

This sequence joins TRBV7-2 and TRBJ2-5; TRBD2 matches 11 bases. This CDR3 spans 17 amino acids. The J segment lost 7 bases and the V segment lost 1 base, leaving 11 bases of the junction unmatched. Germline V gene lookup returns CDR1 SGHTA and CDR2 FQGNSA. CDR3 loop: CASSLGTSGPRSPTQYF. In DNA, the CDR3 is TGTGCCAGCAGCTTAGGGACTAGCGGGCCCCGCTCGCCGACCCAGTACTTC.

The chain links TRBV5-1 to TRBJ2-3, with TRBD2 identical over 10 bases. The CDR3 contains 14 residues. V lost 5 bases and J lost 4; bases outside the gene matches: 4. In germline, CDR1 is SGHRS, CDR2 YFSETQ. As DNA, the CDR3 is TGCGCCAGCAGACGTCTAGCGGGAGCAGATACGCAGTATTTT. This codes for CASRRLAGADTQYF.

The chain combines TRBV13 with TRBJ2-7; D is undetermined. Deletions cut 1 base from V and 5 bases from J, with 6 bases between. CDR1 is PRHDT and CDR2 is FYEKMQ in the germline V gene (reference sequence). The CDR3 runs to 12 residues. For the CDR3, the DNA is TGTGCCAGCAGCTTAGATTACCACGAGCAGTACTTC. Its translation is CASSLDYHEQYF.

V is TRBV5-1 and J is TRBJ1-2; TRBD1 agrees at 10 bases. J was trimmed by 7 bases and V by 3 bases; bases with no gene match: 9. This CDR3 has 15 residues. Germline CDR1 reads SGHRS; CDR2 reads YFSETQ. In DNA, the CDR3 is TGCGCCAGCAGCTACGCTCCGGGACAGGGGTCTGGCTACACCTTC. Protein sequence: CASSYAPGQGSGYTF.